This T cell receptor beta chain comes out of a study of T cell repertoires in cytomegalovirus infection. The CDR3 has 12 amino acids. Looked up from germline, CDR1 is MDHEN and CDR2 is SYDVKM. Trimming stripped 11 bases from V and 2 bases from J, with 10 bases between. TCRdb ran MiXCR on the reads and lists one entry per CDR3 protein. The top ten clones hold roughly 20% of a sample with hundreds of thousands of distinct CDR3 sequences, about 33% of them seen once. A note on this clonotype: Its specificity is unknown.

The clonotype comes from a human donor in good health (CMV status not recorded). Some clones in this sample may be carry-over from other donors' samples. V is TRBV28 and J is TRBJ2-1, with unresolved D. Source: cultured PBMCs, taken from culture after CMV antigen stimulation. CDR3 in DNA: TGTGCCGGCGGCCAGACCTACAATGAGCAGTTCTTC. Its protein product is CAGGQTYNEQFF.